This TCR beta chain was captured by sequencing in a study of cytomegalovirus exposure and HLA in healthy donors. The wider study: From some 180 million T cells, an earlier analysis saw 90 million to 130 million unique TCR beta sequences.

The study's findings and limits: The listing of 150 to 200 TCR beta chains classed them as cytomegalovirus-associated. Later analysis demonstrated an association between a missense DCLRE1C variant and TCR beta V- and J-gene trimming. Later analysis suggested most CMV-associated TCR beta chains were HLA-restricted.

Use of 60 Vbeta and 13 Jbeta primers characterized the PCR. TCRdb keeps only in-frame clones here, not all; method: immunoSEQ multiplex PCR. This sample carries about 160,000 clones, almost 80% of them seen once, and the ten largest clones take about 0.91%. As regards this clone: Its antigen is currently unknown.

Germline CDR1 SGHTA, CDR2 FQGNSA. The CDR3 covers 14 residues. V trimming: 0 bases; J trimming: 13 bases; junction bases outside the gene matches: 8. The material sequenced was PBMCs. This sequence was found in a woman aged 50 to 65 in good health and CMV-seropositive. The rearrangement joins TRBV7-2 to TRBJ2-1; 8 bases fit TRBD2. The CDR3 DNA reads as TGTGCCAGCAGCTTAGCGTTCCGGGGGGGCCTCCAGTTCTTC. It is translated as CASSLAFRGGLQFF.